Listed here are 10 T cell receptor beta chains from one sample, sequenced in a study of beta chain features in type 1 diabetes. General study points: Moderately but significantly shorter TCRB CDR3s were found in Type 1 diabetes patients in all four CD4+ subsets.

As every portion of the isolated RNA was reverse transcribed, the sequencing read expressed TCRB transcripts. The method was immunoSEQ multiplex PCR; TCRdb's version includes in-frame clones alone and lacks a portion of them. The data show around 250,000 clones, about 24% seen once. For these receptors, no antigen is known. Specimen: naive CD4+ T cells from blood. These receptors were taken from a woman younger than 45 with type 1 diabetes.

In its sample, this clone was seen a few times. This sequence joins TRBV30 and TRBJ1-1; TRBD1 might be the D (5 bases). The germline V and J ends were trimmed by 0 bases and 3 bases, with 23 bases remaining between them. Germline CDR1 is GTSNPN and CDR2 is SVGIG (reference sequence). The CDR3 runs 18 residues. CDR3 nucleotide sequence: TGTGCCTGGAGTGTAGCGTTCAGGGCCGCCAGGTTGGACACTGAAGCTTTCTTT. This translates into CAWSVAFRAARLDTEAFF.

This clone was counted once. The gene calls are TRBV5-4 and TRBJ2-1; D is possibly TRBD1 (6 bases). Deletions cut 5 bases from V and 9 bases from J, with 21 bases between. The CDR3 runs to 15 residues. Per germline, CDR1 SGHNT and CDR2 YYREEE (reference sequence). CDR3 sequence (DNA): TGTGCCAGCAGTCACAGGGACGGGGCCCCGGGTGAGCAGTTCTTC. Amino acids: CASSHRDGAPGEQFF.

The CDR3 DNA reads TGTGCCAGCAGCCAAGCGACAGTATCCACTGAAGCTTTCTTT. Protein: CASSQATVSTEAFF. V usage is TRBV16 and J usage is TRBJ1-1; tentatively, D is TRBD1 (5 bases). The CDR3 covers 14 residues. Between the trimmed V and J ends, which lost 2 bases and 4 bases, there was a span of 11 bases. CDR1 and CDR2 from the germline V gene are KGHSY and FQNENV.

V and J are TRBV19 and TRBJ2-3, with 9 bases fitting TRBD2. CDR1 is LNHDA, CDR2 SQIVND, per germline (reference sequence). With 5 bases clipped from V and 5 bases from J, the junction kept 11 bases outside the gene matches. CDR3 size: 16 residues. The CDR3 loop is CASSYPRGRAIDTQYF. The CDR3 DNA sequence: TGTGCCAGTAGTTACCCTCGCGGGAGGGCTATAGATACGCAGTATTTT. Full variable domain (missing parts from reference TRBV19 and TRBJ2-3): DGGITQSPKYLFRKEGQNVTLSCEQNLNHDAMYWYRQDPGQGLRLIYYSQIVNDFQKGDIAEGYSVSREKKESFPLTVTSAQKNPTAFYLCASSYPRGRAIDTQYFGPGTRLTVL.

There are a few counts of this clone. The J gene is TRBJ1-5, the V gene TRBV18; D not resolved. The V and J ends lost 2 bases and 2 bases respectively, with 7 bases between them. The CDR3 sequence is 14 residues long. Germline V gives CDR1 KGHSH, CDR2 LQKENI. CDR3 amino acids: CASSPVGGNQPQHF. CDR3 nucleotide sequence: TGTGCCAGCTCACCAGTCGGGGGCAATCAGCCCCAGCATTTT.

The rearrangement uses TRBV29-1 and TRBJ1-2; possible D gene TRBD1, 5 bases. Trimming pared 6 bases from V and 2 bases from J, leaving 16 bases between. CDR1 is SQVTM, CDR2 ANQGSEA, per germline. The CDR3 consists of 14 residues. The CDR3, as DNA: TGCAGCGTCGCCCCCAGGGTAGGGAACTATGGCTACACCTTC. Residues: CSVAPRVGNYGYTF.

In this sample, this clone turned up a few times. This chain connects TRBV29-1 to TRBJ1-1; D gene uncertain. CDR1 SQVTM and CDR2 ANQGSEA come from the germline V gene. With 7 bases removed from V and 1 base from J, the gap between germline ends came to 13 bases. The CDR3 is made up of 13 amino acids. CDR3 protein: CSAAGLGNTEAFF. The CDR3 DNA reads as TGCAGCGCCGCAGGATTAGGGAACACTGAAGCTTTCTTT.

This clone was detected a few times. This chain joins TRBV18 and TRBJ2-7; TRBD2 matches 9 bases. Germline lookup yields CDR1 KGHSH and CDR2 LQKENI. V lost 0 bases, J lost 3 bases, and 3 bases stayed unmatched. The CDR3 has 15 residues. The CDR3 coding sequence is TGTGCCAGCTCACCACCGCATAGCGGGAGCTACGAGCAGTACTTC. Amino acid sequence: CASSPPHSGSYEQYF.

There are a few counts of this clone. V usage is TRBV11-2 and J usage is TRBJ2-5; the D gene is possibly TRBD2 (6 bases). CDR1 is SGHAT and CDR2 is FQNNGV in the germline V gene. V was pared by 5 bases and J by 2 bases, with 12 bases between. This CDR3 is 14 amino acids long. The CDR3 is CASSIRDWQETQYF. For the CDR3, the DNA is TGTGCCAGCAGCATTAGGGACTGGCAAGAGACCCAGTACTTC.

V is TRBV2 and J is TRBJ1-4; D unclear. Per germline, CDR1 SNHLY and CDR2 FYNNEI. Trimming stripped 0 bases from V and 7 bases from J, with 6 bases between. This CDR3 has 13 amino acids. The CDR3 region is CASSEANGEKLFF. In DNA form, the CDR3 reads TGTGCCAGCAGTGAAGCAAACGGTGAAAAACTGTTTTTT.